The 13 T cell receptor beta chains below were found in one sample sequenced in a study of CD8+ T cells in alopecia areata. The sequencing template was cDNA reverse transcribed from extracted RNA. The method was immunoSEQ multiplex PCR; TCRdb's version includes in-frame clones alone and lacks a portion of them. The table lists some 190,000 clones, approximately 70% of them singletons, with over 1% in the top ten. Described treatment: oral pan-JAK inhibitor, 5-10 mg twice daily. The sample was CD4+ T cells sorted from blood, taken at week 44, from a patient treated with tofacitinib. These receptors were collected from a human donor with alopecia areata.

The rearrangement joins TRBV29-1 to TRBJ1-1; D is unresolved. Trimming took 6 bases from V and 0 from J, leaving 11 bases between them. Per the germline V gene, CDR1 is SQVTM and CDR2 is ANQGSEA. The CDR3 is made up of 13 amino acids. CDR3 nucleotide sequence: TGCAGCGTCCAAGGGTCCATGAACACTGAAGCTTTCTTT. Its translation is CSVQGSMNTEAFF.

This chain uses TRBV10-3 with TRBJ1-2; unclear D gene. Per germline, CDR1 ENHRY and CDR2 SYGVKD. CDR3 length: 14 residues. V lost 6 bases and J 0 bases, leaving 11 bases between the germline ends. The DNA of the CDR3 is TGTGCCATCAGCGCTGTGGGTTCTAACTATGGCTACACCTTC. Protein: CAISAVGSNYGYTF.

Comments on this clone: A junction boundary mismatches the germline segment, possibly from a read error. The J gene is TRBJ2-7, the V gene TRBV29-1; 11 bases are a match to TRBD2. This CDR3 spans 13 amino acids. Germline lookup yields CDR1 SQVTM and CDR2 ANQGSEA. DNA of the CDR3: TGCAGCGTTGTACTAGCGGGGGAGTACGCGCAGTACTTC. Protein product: CSVVLAGEYAQYF.

The chain carries TRBV5-4 and TRBJ2-5; D perhaps matches TRBD1 (6 bases). Deletions cut 2 bases from V and 5 bases from J, with 13 bases between. The CDR3 length is 14 residues. Germline assignment: CDR1 SGHNT and CDR2 YYREEE (reference sequence). The CDR3 bases are TGTGCCAGCAGCTTCAACAGGGTCGGGGAGACCCAGTACTTC. This translates into CASSFNRVGETQYF.

V and J are TRBV29-1 and TRBJ2-3; D possibly matches TRBD1 or TRBD2 (5 bases each). Trimming stripped 1 base from V and 2 bases from J, with 16 bases between. CDR3 size: 16 residues. Germline CDR1 reads SQVTM; CDR2 reads ANQGSEA. The CDR3: CSVEAFVGRSTDTQYF. The CDR3, as DNA: TGCAGCGTTGAAGCTTTTGTGGGACGATCCACAGATACGCAGTATTTT.

The rearrangement links TRBV2 to TRBJ1-3; tentatively, D is TRBD1 (5 bases). The V gene's germline CDR1 is SNHLY and CDR2 FYNNEI. The CDR3 contains 14 residues. The germline V and J ends were trimmed by 6 bases and 0 bases, with 9 bases remaining between them. As DNA, the CDR3 is TGTGCCAGCAGGCCCGACAGCTCTGGAAACACCATATATTTT. Translating it yields CASRPDSSGNTIYF. The full variable domain, its missing parts supplied by reference TRBV2 and TRBJ1-3, is EPEVTQTPSHQVTQMGQEVILRCVPISNHLYFYWYRQILGQKVEFLVSFYNNEISEKSEIFDDQFSVERPDGSNFTLKIRSTKLEDSAMYFCASRPDSSGNTIYFGEGSWLTVV.

The V call is TRBV6-5, the J call TRBJ1-1; TRBD1 matches at 9 bases. This CDR3 is built from 15 residues. From germline, CDR1 is MNHEY and CDR2 SVGAGI. V gave up 5 bases and J gave up 4 bases; unmatched junction bases: 8. The CDR3: CASSTQGAVGTEAFF. The CDR3 DNA reads as TGTGCCAGCAGTACACAGGGGGCCGTCGGCACTGAAGCTTTCTTT.

Only a few counts were recorded for this clone. This chain joins TRBV6-1 and TRBJ1-5, with TRBD1 matching 11 bases. This CDR3 has 15 residues. CDR1 and CDR2 from the germline V gene are MNHNS and SASEGT. Germline trimming cut 6 bases from V and 4 bases from J; bases unmatched to any gene: 5. The CDR3 protein is CASSLGQGANQPQHF. DNA for the CDR3: TGTGCCAGCAGCCTAGGACAGGGGGCTAATCAGCCCCAGCATTTT.

As to this clone: The same CDR3 can be traced to other DNA sequences in this sample. The chain employs TRBV30 and TRBJ1-6; no reliable D call. Germline CDR1 reads GTSNPN; CDR2 reads SVGIG (reference sequence). V lost 0 bases, J lost 9 bases, and 9 bases lay in between. The length of the CDR3 is 13 residues. The CDR3 protein is CAWSVQDTSPLHF. As DNA, the CDR3 is TGTGCCTGGAGTGTACAAGACACTTCACCCCTCCACTTT.

V and J are TRBV7-9 and TRBJ2-7; D is perhaps TRBD1 or TRBD2 (5 bases each). The CDR3 covers 13 residues. V lost 5 bases to trimming and J lost 4 bases, with 12 bases between them. Germline CDR1 SEHNR, CDR2 FQNEAQ (reference sequence). The CDR3 sequence: CASSEGLGYEQYF. As DNA, the CDR3 is TGTGCCAGCAGCGAGGGGCTGGGTTACGAGCAGTACTTC.

The rearrangement uses TRBV10-3 and TRBJ1-4, with unresolved D. CDR3 length: 14 residues. CDR1 and CDR2 from the germline V gene are ENHRY and SYGVKD. Trimming left V 2 bases short and J 4 bases short, with 8 bases between. The CDR3 bases are TGTGCCATCAGTGAGGGCACAGTTAATGAAAAACTGTTTTTT. Protein product: CAISEGTVNEKLFF.

The chain links TRBV10-3 to TRBJ1-6; D not resolved. Germline CDR1 and CDR2: ENHRY and SYGVKD. The V gene lost 11 bases and the J gene lost 9 bases, with 14 bases spanning the gap. This CDR3 is built from 12 residues. CDR3 amino acids: CAARDQVSPLHF. Here the CDR3 DNA reads TGTGCCGCGAGGGATCAAGTTTCACCCCTCCACTTT.

The gene calls are TRBV27 and TRBJ1-2; tentative D call: TRBD1 (5 bases). Trimming removed 1 base from V and 2 bases from J, with 17 bases in between. The V gene's germline CDR1 is MNHEY and CDR2 SMNVEV (reference sequence). This CDR3 is 17 amino acids long. CDR3 in amino acids: CASSLLSVGGNNYGYTF. The CDR3, as DNA: TGTGCCAGCAGTTTATTGAGTGTGGGGGGGAACAACTATGGCTACACCTTC.